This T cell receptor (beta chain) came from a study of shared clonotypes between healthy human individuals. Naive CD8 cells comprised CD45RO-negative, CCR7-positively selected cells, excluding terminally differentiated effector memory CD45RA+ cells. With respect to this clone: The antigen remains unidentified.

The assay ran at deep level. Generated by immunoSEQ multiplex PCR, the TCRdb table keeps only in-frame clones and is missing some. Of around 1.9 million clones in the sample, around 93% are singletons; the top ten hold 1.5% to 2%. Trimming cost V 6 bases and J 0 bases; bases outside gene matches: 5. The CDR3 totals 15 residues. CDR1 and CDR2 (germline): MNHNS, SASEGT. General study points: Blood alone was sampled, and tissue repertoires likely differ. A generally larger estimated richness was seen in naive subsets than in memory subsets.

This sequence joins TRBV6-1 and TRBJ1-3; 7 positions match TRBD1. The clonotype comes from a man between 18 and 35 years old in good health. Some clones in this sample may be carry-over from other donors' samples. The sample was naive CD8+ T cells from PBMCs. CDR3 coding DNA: TGTGCCAGCAGAGTGGGACAGAACTCTGGAAACACCATATATTTT. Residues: CASRVGQNSGNTIYF.